The 31 T cell receptor beta chains below were found in one sample sequenced in a study of cytomegalovirus exposure and HLA in healthy donors. The PCR employed 60 Vbeta primers together with 13 Jbeta primers. Assay: immunoSEQ multiplex PCR; the TCRdb copy retains only in-frame clones and omits some. There are some 110,000 clones in the sample; under 85% occur only once, and about 4% lies in the top ten. Specimen: PBMCs. These receptors originate from a woman aged 50 to 60 in good health and CMV-seropositive.

This chain connects TRBV4-3 to TRBJ2-7; unclear D gene. Trimming shortened V by 0 bases and J by 2 bases, and 11 bases separated the two germline ends. The CDR3 covers 15 residues. CDR1 and CDR2 from the germline V gene are LGHNA and YSLEER. The DNA for the CDR3 is TGCGCCAGCAGCCAAGATGCCCAGAACCCCTACGAGCAGTACTTC. Translated: CASSQDAQNPYEQYF.

Comments on this clone: One end of the junction fails to match germline, which may point to a read error. The V call is TRBV7-9, the J call TRBJ2-5; 9 bases align to TRBD1. CDR3 size: 15 residues. The germline V gene has CDR1 SEHNR and CDR2 FQNEAQ (reference sequence). CDR3 sequence: CSSMPGQGVSETQYF. CDR3 DNA: TGTTCCAGCATGCCGGGACAGGGAGTTTCAGAGACCCAGTACTTC.

The chain joins TRBV28 to TRBJ2-5, with TRBD2 matching 11 bases. V shed 5 bases, J shed 7 bases, and the junction held 12 bases outside the gene matches. CDR1 and CDR2 from the germline V gene are MDHEN and SYDVKM. The CDR3 extends over 16 amino acids. CDR3 residues: CASSLGTSGSSGTQYF. In DNA, the CDR3 is TGTGCCAGCAGTCTCGGGACTAGCGGCTCGTCGGGGACCCAGTACTTC.

The sample holds one count of this clone. The rearrangement joins TRBV2 to TRBJ1-3; 7 nucleotides align to TRBD1. Germline-derived CDR1 and CDR2 are SNHLY and FYNNEI. Trimming at V came to 2 bases and at J to 6 bases, leaving 1 base not matched to a gene. There are 13 residues in the CDR3. CDR3 residues: CASSEQGVNTIYF. The CDR3, as DNA: TGTGCCAGCAGTGAACAGGGGGTAAACACCATATATTTT.

The CDR3 DNA follows: TGCAGCGTTGGACAGAGCACAGATACGCAGTATTTT. The encoded protein is CSVGQSTDTQYF. The chain uses TRBV29-1 and TRBJ2-3; TRBD1 might be the D (5 bases). Trimming removed 4 bases at V and 0 bases at J, with 5 bases between. Germline lookup yields CDR1 SQVTM and CDR2 ANQGSEA. This CDR3 region has 12 residues.

This clone counts as medium-sized. V gene TRBV19 combines with J gene TRBJ1-1; D is ambiguous. This CDR3 spans 13 amino acids. CDR1 and CDR2 from the germline V gene are LNHDA and SQIVND (reference sequence). Between the trimmed V and J ends, which lost 5 bases and 4 bases, there was a span of 11 bases. CDR3 bases: TGTGCCAGTAGTGACGAGCCGGGCACTGAAGCTTTCTTT. It encodes CASSDEPGTEAFF.

The chain combines TRBV6-4 with TRBJ2-1; TRBD2 is a possible D gene (6 bases). Per the germline V gene, CDR1 is MRHNA and CDR2 is SNTAGT. CDR3 size: 15 residues. Trimming removed 4 bases at V and 3 bases at J, with 13 bases between. CDR3 in amino acids: CASSGSGAGYNEQFF. As DNA, the CDR3 is TGTGCCAGCAGTGGTTCGGGAGCAGGCTACAATGAGCAGTTCTTC.

The V call is TRBV5-1, the J call TRBJ1-2, with no clear D. CDR1 is SGHRS, CDR2 YFSETQ, per germline. This CDR3 is built from 15 residues. V was shortened by 0 bases and J by 2 bases, with 11 bases between the two germline ends. The CDR3 here is CASSLGSVANYGYTF. CDR3 nucleotide sequence: TGCGCCAGCAGCTTGGGAAGTGTAGCGAACTATGGCTACACCTTC. The variable domain in full, with the rest retrieved from reference TRBV5-1 and TRBJ1-2, is KAGVTQTPRYLIKTRGQQVTLSCSPISGHRSVSWYQQTPGQGLQFLFEYFSETQRNKGNFPGRFSGRQFSNSRSEMNVSTLELGDSALYLCASSLGSVANYGYTFGSGTRLTVV.

This clone came up a few times. The V call is TRBV5-4, the J call TRBJ1-3; D ambiguous. CDR3 length: 15 amino acids. V shed 0 bases and J shed 2 bases, with 9 bases lying between them. Per the germline V gene, CDR1 is SGHNT and CDR2 is YYREEE (reference sequence). CDR3 DNA: TGTGCCAGCAGCTTGGACCAGGCTACTGGAAACACCATATATTTT. Amino acids: CASSLDQATGNTIYF.

The V gene is TRBV5-1, the J gene TRBJ2-7; TRBD2 aligns across 8 bases. Germline trimming cut 0 bases from V and 3 bases from J; bases unmatched to any gene: 8. Germline CDR1 and CDR2: SGHRS and YFSETQ. The CDR3 is 16 amino acids. The CDR3 DNA reads as TGCGCCAGCAGCTTGGTTCGGGGGGGGCAGTTCTACGAGCAGTACTTC. This sequence encodes CASSLVRGGQFYEQYF.

The table lists this clone with a few counts. The V and J genes are TRBV7-2 and TRBJ2-2; 12 nucleotides align to TRBD2. The CDR3 length is 19 residues. Germline V lookup: CDR1 SGHTA, CDR2 FQGNSA. The ends lost 5 bases at V and 0 bases at J; junction bases unmatched: 10. The CDR3 DNA reads TGTGCCAGCAGCCAACGACTAGCGGGGGTAGCCGCGAACACCGGGGAGCTGTTTTTT. Residues: CASSQRLAGVAANTGELFF. The variable domain in full, with the rest retrieved from reference TRBV7-2 and TRBJ2-2, is GAGVSQSPSNKVTEKGKDVELRCDPISGHTALYWYRQSLGQGLEFLIYFQGNSAPDKSGLPSDRFSAERTGGSVSTLTIQRTQQEDSAVYLCASSQRLAGVAANTGELFFGEGSRLTVL.

The chain couples TRBV19 to TRBJ2-7; 14 positions agree with TRBD2. There are 16 residues in the CDR3. CDR1 is LNHDA and CDR2 is SQIVND in the germline V gene (reference sequence). The V and J ends lost 4 bases and 5 bases, in that order; junction bases with no gene match: 7. The CDR3 region is CASSKGGTSGGDEQYF. The DNA for the CDR3 is TGTGCCAGTAGTAAGGGCGGGACTAGCGGGGGCGACGAGCAGTACTTC. The entire variable domain, with the rest obtained from reference TRBV19 and TRBJ2-7, is as follows: DGGITQSPKYLFRKEGQNVTLSCEQNLNHDAMYWYRQDPGQGLRLIYYSQIVNDFQKGDIAEGYSVSREKKESFPLTVTSAQKNPTAFYLCASSKGGTSGGDEQYFGPGTRLTVT.

The chain carries TRBV5-1 and TRBJ1-4; 11 positions agree with TRBD1. The germline gives CDR1 SGHRS, CDR2 YFSETQ. V lost 5 bases, J lost 7 bases, and 4 bases stayed unmatched. CDR3 length: 14 residues. CDR3 sequence: CASRGQGAFEKLFF. The CDR3 coding sequence is TGCGCCAGCAGAGGACAGGGGGCATTTGAAAAACTGTTTTTT. The full variable domain, its missing parts supplied by reference TRBV5-1 and TRBJ1-4, is KAGVTQTPRYLIKTRGQQVTLSCSPISGHRSVSWYQQTPGQGLQFLFEYFSETQRNKGNFPGRFSGRQFSNSRSEMNVSTLELGDSALYLCASRGQGAFEKLFFGSGTQLSVL.

This clone was observed a single time. The rearrangement uses TRBV6-5 and TRBJ2-1, with D maybe TRBD1 (6 bases). The CDR3 runs 15 residues. Trimming left V 5 bases short and J 5 bases short, with 16 bases between. Germline-derived CDR1 and CDR2 are MNHEY and SVGAGI. The CDR3 DNA follows: TGTGCCAGCAGTACCGGGACACAGTACAACAATGAGCAGTTCTTC. The encoded protein is CASSTGTQYNNEQFF.

This clone appeared once. The chain has TRBV6-1 and TRBJ1-5; D perhaps matches TRBD1 (6 bases). The CDR3 spans 15 residues. Trimming removed 4 bases from V and 7 bases from J, with 17 bases in between. Germline V lookup: CDR1 MNHNS, CDR2 SASEGT. The CDR3: CASSARDGGQQPQHF. The CDR3 DNA reads TGTGCCAGCAGTGCCAGGGACGGAGGACAGCAGCCCCAGCATTTT.

The chain is built from TRBV4-3 and TRBJ2-7, with D unclear. With 0 bases removed from V and 5 bases from J, the gap between germline ends came to 8 bases. The CDR3 has 13 amino acids. Germline CDR1 LGHNA, CDR2 YSLEER. CDR3: CASSQDVTDEQYF. The CDR3 DNA is TGCGCCAGCAGCCAAGATGTAACAGACGAGCAGTACTTC.

This chain joins TRBV7-8 and TRBJ1-6; D remains ambiguous. Germline V lookup: CDR1 SGHVS, CDR2 FQNEAQ. Trimming removed 1 base at V and 0 bases at J, with 10 bases between. This CDR3 is 17 amino acids long. The CDR3 region is CASSLESRSSYNSPLHF. The CDR3 DNA sequence: TGTGCCAGCAGCTTAGAGTCGAGGAGCTCCTATAATTCACCCCTCCACTTT.

The rearrangement joins TRBV6-4 to TRBJ2-3; TRBD1 might be the D (7 bases). V shed 0 bases and J shed 4 bases, with 11 bases lying between them. There are 15 residues in the CDR3. CDR1 and CDR2 (germline): MRHNA, SNTAGT. The CDR3 sequence is CASSDSEGASDTQYF. The CDR3, as DNA: TGTGCCAGCAGTGACTCGGAGGGGGCTTCAGATACGCAGTATTTT.

Ten or more counts support this clone. V usage is TRBV6-1 and J usage is TRBJ2-1, with D uncertain. CDR3 size: 15 residues. Trimming left V 1 base short and J 4 bases short, with 11 bases between. CDR1 and CDR2 (germline): MNHNS, SASEGT. CDR3 sequence (DNA): TGTGCCAGCAGTGAAGACTACCGAGCTTACAATGAGCAGTTCTTC. Amino acid sequence: CASSEDYRAYNEQFF.

The rearrangement joins TRBV19 to TRBJ2-7; 10 bases agree with TRBD1. The V gene's germline CDR1 is LNHDA and CDR2 SQIVND (reference sequence). J was trimmed by 6 bases and V by 3 bases; bases with no gene match: 2. The CDR3 totals 13 residues. CDR3 sequence reads: CASSMGQGSEQYF. CDR3 DNA: TGTGCCAGTAGTATGGGACAGGGGTCCGAGCAGTACTTC.

The gene calls are TRBV5-6 and TRBJ2-6, with TRBD1 matching 7 bases. This CDR3 is 15 amino acids long. Per germline, CDR1 SGHDT and CDR2 YYEEEE. Trimming took 2 bases from V and 3 from J; bases not matched to a gene: 2. The CDR3, as DNA: TGTGCCAGCAGCTTACAGGGGCTTGGGGCCAACGTCCTGACTTTC. It codes for CASSLQGLGANVLTF.

This clone has just one count. The V gene is TRBV5-1, the J gene TRBJ2-5; 12 nucleotides agree with TRBD2. Looked up from germline, CDR1 is SGHRS and CDR2 is YFSETQ. This CDR3 region has 14 residues. After removal of 4 bases from V and 7 bases from J, the junction contained 5 bases not matched to a gene. The CDR3 loop is CASSRTSGEVTQYF. CDR3 nucleotide sequence: TGCGCCAGCAGCCGGACTAGCGGGGAGGTGACCCAGTACTTC.

This chain uses TRBV5-1 with TRBJ2-5; 9 bases align to TRBD2. The CDR3 loop spans 15 amino acids. Trimming took 5 bases from V and 2 from J; bases not matched to a gene: 7. CDR1 is SGHRS, CDR2 YFSETQ, per germline. This chain's CDR3 is CASREASGVQETQYF. As DNA, the CDR3 is TGCGCCAGCAGGGAGGCTAGCGGGGTTCAAGAGACCCAGTACTTC. The full variable domain, with the rest looked up from reference TRBV5-1 and TRBJ2-5, is KAGVTQTPRYLIKTRGQQVTLSCSPISGHRSVSWYQQTPGQGLQFLFEYFSETQRNKGNFPGRFSGRQFSNSRSEMNVSTLELGDSALYLCASREASGVQETQYFGPGTRLLVL.

This rearrangement joins TRBV19 to TRBJ2-1; 9 bases are a match to TRBD2. V lost 8 bases to trimming and J lost 5 bases; unmatched junction nucleotides: 7. The CDR3 totals 14 residues. The germline CDR1 and CDR2 sequences are LNHDA and SQIVND (reference sequence). The CDR3 DNA sequence: TGTGCCAGTCTGGATCTAGCGGGGCACAATGAGCAGTTCTTC. Amino acid sequence: CASLDLAGHNEQFF.

This chain joins TRBV5-1 and TRBJ2-2; 7 bases agree with TRBD2. Germline V gene lookup returns CDR1 SGHRS and CDR2 YFSETQ. This CDR3 spans 16 amino acids. V lost 6 bases and J lost 1; bases outside the gene matches: 9. CDR3 loop: CASIPGPSGNTGELFF. CDR3 coding DNA: TGCGCCAGCATCCCGGGACCTAGCGGGAACACCGGGGAGCTGTTTTTT.

This clone was seen more than once but under ten times. The genes are TRBV30 and TRBJ2-1; tentative D call: TRBD2 (6 bases). The CDR3 runs 15 residues. Germline V gene lookup returns CDR1 GTSNPN and CDR2 SVGIG (reference sequence). The V gene lost 0 bases and the J gene lost 4 bases, with 13 bases spanning the gap. CDR3 loop: CAWSVFGGNYNEQFF. The CDR3 nucleotides are TGTGCCTGGAGTGTATTTGGCGGGAATTACAATGAGCAGTTCTTC.

The CDR3 reads CASIPRGFSYNEQFF. DNA for the CDR3: TGTGCCAGCATCCCCCGGGGGTTCTCCTACAATGAGCAGTTCTTC. The J gene is TRBJ2-1, the V gene TRBV6-1; weak D call: TRBD2 (6 bases). CDR1 is MNHNS and CDR2 is SASEGT in the germline V gene. The germline V and J ends were trimmed by 7 bases and 0 bases, with 13 bases remaining between them. This CDR3 region has 15 residues.

This chain uses TRBV7-2 with TRBJ2-1, with 10 bases matching TRBD1. Looked up from germline, CDR1 is SGHTA and CDR2 is FQGNSA. Trimming cost V 5 bases and J 12 bases; bases outside gene matches: 7. The length of the CDR3 is 13 residues. In nucleotides, the CDR3 is TGTGCCAGCAGCCCGAGAGGGACAGGGGTGCAGTTCTTC. Its translation is CASSPRGTGVQFF.

The chain recombines TRBV21-1 with TRBJ1-1; the table's D call TRBD1 went unverified against the DNA. TRBV21-1 is noted as a pseudogene. This CDR3 contains 11 residues. The chain's CDR3 is CASKGVTEAFF. The DNA for the CDR3 is TGTGCCAGTAAGGGGGTTACTGAAGCTTTCTTT.

This clone has only a few counts. The chain is built from TRBV25-1 and TRBJ1-2, with 7 bases that match TRBD1. The trim removed 4 bases at V and 7 bases at J, leaving 9 bases unmatched. The CDR3 is 14 residues long. The germline gives CDR1 MGHDK, CDR2 SYGVNS. DNA for the CDR3: TGTGCCAGCAGTGGCCCCGACAGGGTCGGTGGCTACACCTTC. Protein product: CASSGPDRVGGYTF.

This chain connects TRBV2 to TRBJ1-2, with D tentatively TRBD1 (6 bases). The CDR3 sequence is 16 residues long. Germline loops: CDR1 SNHLY, CDR2 FYNNEI. V was shortened by 2 bases and J by 14 bases, with 27 bases between the two germline ends. CDR3 sequence: CASSENRGGELRGRTF. The CDR3 nucleotides are TGTGCCAGCAGTGAAAACCGAGGGGGGGAACTCAGAGGCAGGACCTTC.